These 31 T cell receptor beta chains came from one sample sequenced in a study of metastatic and nonmetastatic thyroid tumors. No treatment had been given to any patient before thyroid surgery. From the PCR reads, TCRdb re-called clones with MiXCR. The repertoire includes roughly 90,000 clones, under 15% of them detected once, and 3.6% sits in the top ten. Sequencing used blood. The source is a female donor with papillary thyroid cancer or a benign thyroid nodule (not recorded which). Some clones in this sample may be carry-over from other donors' samples.

In regard to this clone: One base away lies a much larger clone, so this may be a sequencing read error. This sample also contains other DNA sequences that code for the same CDR3. The V gene is TRBV4-2, the J gene TRBJ2-2; 8 nucleotides line up with TRBD1. This CDR3 is 12 amino acids long. From germline, CDR1 is LGHNA and CDR2 YNFKEQ. J was trimmed by 11 bases and V by 4 bases; bases with no gene match: 3. CDR3 protein: CASSPGGGELFF. CDR3 DNA sequence: TGTGCCAGCAGCCCAGGGGGCGGTGAGCTGTTTTTT.

Ten or more counts support this clone. The rearrangement joins TRBV27 to TRBJ1-6; 10 positions agree with TRBD1. The V and J ends lost 4 bases and 2 bases, in that order; junction bases with no gene match: 2. The CDR3 sequence is 16 residues long. Germline assignment: CDR1 MNHEY and CDR2 SMNVEV (reference sequence). CDR3 DNA: TGTGCCAGCAGTTACGGGACAGGGGCCTATAATTCACCCCTCCACTTT. Protein: CASSYGTGAYNSPLHF.

The table lists this clone with many counts. The V gene is TRBV6-5, the J gene TRBJ2-2; D gene ambiguous. CDR1 is MNHEY and CDR2 is SVGAGI in the germline V gene. The CDR3 length is 18 residues. V lost 0 bases and J lost 0, with 14 bases in between. CDR3 coding DNA: TGTGCCAGCAGTTACTCGACGGCAGAAAATTCGAACACCGGGGAGCTGTTTTTT. Encoded protein: CASSYSTAENSNTGELFF.

The sample holds many counts of this clone. This chain connects TRBV7-3 to TRBJ1-6, with D hard to call. The CDR3 length is 13 residues. Between the trimmed V and J ends, which lost 5 bases and 8 bases, there was a span of 10 bases. The germline V gene encodes CDR1 SGHTA and CDR2 FQGTGA. CDR3 region: CASSTERYSPLHF. CDR3 nucleotide sequence: TGTGCCAGCAGCACCGAACGGTATTCACCCCTCCACTTT.

This clone was seen only a few times. One junction end does not reproduce the germline sequence, and a read error may be involved. The chain has TRBV6-1 and TRBJ1-3; the D gene is possibly TRBD1 (5 bases). The CDR3 consists of 15 residues. Germline CDR1 MNHNS, CDR2 SASEGT. DNA for the CDR3: TGTGCCAGCATTGGCGTGGGGGAGACTGGAAACACCATGTATTTT. It translates to CASIGVGETGNTMYF.

This clone occurred many times. V usage is TRBV5-1 and J usage is TRBJ1-3; D unresolved. V was trimmed by 0 bases and J by 3 bases, leaving 7 bases between them. The CDR3 contains 14 residues. Germline CDR1 SGHRS, CDR2 YFSETQ. The CDR3 nucleotides read TGCGCCAGCAGCTTGGAGGATGTTGGAAACACCATATATTTT. Its protein is CASSLEDVGNTIYF.

This clone was recorded at least ten times. The chain employs TRBV20-1 and TRBJ2-7, with D unclear. V was cut by 6 bases and J by 0 bases, with 18 bases left in between. This CDR3 contains 15 residues. CDR1 and CDR2 from the germline V gene are DFQATT and SNEGSKA (reference sequence). The CDR3: CSAANVAASSYEQYF. CDR3 nucleotide sequence: TGCAGTGCCGCCAATGTGGCAGCCAGCTCCTACGAGCAGTACTTC.

This clone was detected many times. This rearrangement joins TRBV11-3 to TRBJ2-7; 9 positions match TRBD1. Germline lookup yields CDR1 SGHNT and CDR2 YENEEA. The CDR3 totals 19 residues. J lost 2 bases, V lost 4 bases, and 18 bases had no gene match. The CDR3 protein is CASSCPNLPGGQGTYEQYF. DNA for the CDR3: TGTGCCAGCAGCTGCCCCAATCTTCCCGGGGGACAGGGCACCTACGAGCAGTACTTC.

This rearrangement joins TRBV7-2 to TRBJ2-7; D call uncertain. The CDR3 length is 15 residues. V lost 1 base and J lost 1, with 11 bases in between. Germline V CDR1 and CDR2: SGHTA, FQGNSA. The CDR3: CASSLGAHGSYEQYF. The CDR3 nucleotides read TGTGCCAGCAGCTTAGGAGCCCACGGATCCTACGAGCAGTACTTC.

This clone was seen ten or more times. The chain carries TRBV6-1 and TRBJ1-5; no definite D call. In germline, CDR1 is MNHNS, CDR2 SASEGT. Trimming cost V 2 bases and J 7 bases, with 12 bases left between them. CDR3 length equals 14 residues. CDR3 region: CASSEIRSGQPQHF. CDR3 nucleotides: TGTGCCAGCAGTGAAATAAGGTCGGGACAGCCCCAGCATTTT.

The sample holds many counts of this clone. The J gene is TRBJ1-3, the V gene TRBV20-1; the D is unclear. V lost 0 bases and J lost 0, with 9 bases in between. This CDR3 spans 15 amino acids. CDR1 and CDR2 from the germline V gene are DFQATT and SNEGSKA (reference sequence). Here the CDR3 DNA reads TGCAGTGCTAGAGATGGCGGGAGCTCTGGAAACACCATATATTTT. It encodes CSARDGGSSGNTIYF.

A word on this clone: This could be a read error, since a much larger clone is one nucleotide away. V is TRBV28 and J is TRBJ2-7; weak D call: TRBD2 (7 bases). Germline-derived CDR1 and CDR2 are MDHEN and SYDVKM. The CDR3 sequence is 15 residues long. V lost 5 bases, J lost 3 bases, and 17 bases lay in between. The chain's CDR3 is CASSKGGCEIYEQYF. The CDR3 DNA reads as TGTGCCAGCAGTAAGGGGGGGTGCGAGATCTACGAGCAGTACTTC.

This clone was observed at least ten times. This chain links TRBV28 with TRBJ2-2; 9 positions match TRBD1. From germline, CDR1 is MDHEN and CDR2 SYDVKM. The CDR3 loop spans 15 amino acids. V gave up 4 bases and J gave up 7 bases; unmatched junction bases: 7. The CDR3 sequence is CASSSGQGKIGELFF. In DNA form, the CDR3 reads TGTGCCAGCAGTTCGGGACAGGGCAAAATCGGGGAGCTGTTTTTT. Full variable domain (remainder filled in from reference TRBV28 and TRBJ2-2): DVKVTQSSRYLVKRTGEKVFLECVQDMDHENMFWYRQDPGLGLRLIYFSYDVKMKEKGDIPEGYSVSREKKERFSLILESASTNQTSMYLCASSSGQGKIGELFFGEGSRLTVL.

This clone was found many times. The V call is TRBV29-1, the J call TRBJ2-7, with D perhaps assigned TRBD1 or TRBD2 (5 bases each). Trimming removed 5 bases at V and 0 bases at J, with 11 bases between. Germline V gene lookup returns CDR1 SQVTM and CDR2 ANQGSEA. CDR3 length: 13 amino acids. The CDR3 DNA sequence: TGCAGCGTTACCGGGGCTCACTCCTACGAGCAGTACTTC. Protein product: CSVTGAHSYEQYF.

The V gene is TRBV25-1, the J gene TRBJ2-1; 9 nucleotides align to TRBD1. CDR3 length: 16 residues. From germline, CDR1 is MGHDK and CDR2 SYGVNS. The V and J ends lost 7 bases and 4 bases, in that order; junction bases with no gene match: 11. The CDR3 DNA sequence: TGTGCCAGCACCTCAGATGGGACAGGGAAATACAATGAGCAGTTCTTC. The encoded protein is CASTSDGTGKYNEQFF.

About this clone: Since a much larger clone is just one base distant, this may be a read error. This specimen includes other DNA sequences encoding the same CDR3. The rearrangement joins TRBV10-3 to TRBJ2-5, with D perhaps matching TRBD2 (6 bases). The V gene's germline CDR1 is ENHRY and CDR2 SYGVKD. The CDR3 is 13 amino acids. This CDR3 is CAIAGGAGETQYF. CDR3 coding DNA: TGTGCCATAGCAGGCGGGGCCGGTGAGACCCAGTACTTT.

The table lists this clone with many counts. The chain uses TRBV5-1 and TRBJ2-2; D gene unclear. Trimming took off 4 bases at V and 0 bases at J, with 13 bases between the two ends. The CDR3 totals 16 residues. Per germline, CDR1 SGHRS and CDR2 YFSETQ. The CDR3 DNA sequence: TGCGCCAGCAGCCCGGTTTGGTCCTCGAACACCGGGGAGCTGTTTTTT. Translation gives CASSPVWSSNTGELFF.

This rearrangement joins TRBV27 to TRBJ1-6, with 8 bases that match TRBD1. The CDR3 contains 18 residues. From germline, CDR1 is MNHEY and CDR2 SMNVEV (reference sequence). V shed 7 bases, J shed 4 bases, and the junction held 15 bases outside the gene matches. CDR3 protein: CASIRLTGGLWYNSPLHF. CDR3 in DNA: TGTGCCAGCATCCGCTTAACAGGGGGGTTGTGGTATAATTCACCCCTCCACTTT.

Remarks on this clone: This may be a read error: a much more frequent sequence differs by one nucleotide. V and J are TRBV6-1 and TRBJ2-3; D may correspond to TRBD1 or TRBD2 (5 bases each). The ends were cut back, 2 bases at V and 2 bases at J, with 11 bases in the middle. Germline V CDR1 and CDR2: MNHNS, SASEGT. This CDR3 contains 15 residues. CDR3 loop: CASSERGANTDTQYF. CDR3 coding DNA: TGTGCCAGCAGTGAAAGAGGGGCCAACACAGATACGCAGTATTTT.

Many counts were recorded for this clone. The J gene is TRBJ1-3, the V gene TRBV10-1, with D unresolved. Between the trimmed V and J ends, which lost 8 bases and 2 bases, there was a span of 7 bases. The CDR3 has 12 residues. Germline assignment: CDR1 WNHNN and CDR2 SYGVQD (reference sequence). The CDR3 region has the DNA TGCGCCAGCCCTGTGACTGGAAACACCATATATTTT. Translated, it gives CASPVTGNTIYF.

Of note for this clone: A much larger clone differs by one base, so this may be a read error. The chain uses TRBV12-3 or TRBV12-4 and TRBJ2-3; D is unclear. Trimming removed 2 bases at V and 5 bases at J, with 14 bases between. The CDR3 length is 15 residues. CDR3: CASSLPFGVRDTQYF. In DNA, the CDR3 is TGTGCCAGCAGTTTACCTTTTGGGGTCAGAGATACGCAGTATTTT.

This clone was observed at least ten times. V and J are TRBV20-1 and TRBJ2-7; D is unclear. This CDR3 is built from 13 residues. Trimming left V 0 bases short and J 6 bases short, with 12 bases between. Germline assignment: CDR1 DFQATT and CDR2 SNEGSKA (reference sequence). The CDR3 coding sequence is TGCAGTGCTAGAGAGAGGTTTACTGGCGAGCAGTACTTC. Encoded protein: CSARERFTGEQYF.

Turning to this clone: This may arise from a read error, as a much more abundant clone is one base away. This chain links TRBV20-1 with TRBJ2-2, with 9 bases that match TRBD1. The J segment lost 9 bases and the V segment lost 1 base, leaving 12 bases of the junction unmatched. The CDR3 is 16 residues long. Germline-derived CDR1 and CDR2 are DFQATT and SNEGSKA (reference sequence). The CDR3 nucleotides are TGCAGTGCTAGAGGGCACAGGGGGCGAAAAACCTGGGAGCTGTTTTTT. This codes for CSARGHRGRKTWELFF.

This rearrangement joins TRBV7-3 to TRBJ1-2, with a tentative D call TRBD1 (5 bases). CDR1 SGHTA and CDR2 FQGTGA come from the germline V gene. The CDR3 extends over 13 amino acids. V was cut by 1 base and J by 3 bases, with 6 bases left in between. The CDR3 is CASSLMGDYGYTF. CDR3 bases: TGTGCCAGCAGCTTAATGGGGGACTATGGCTACACCTTC.

This clone was seen repeatedly, ten times or more. The V and J genes are TRBV2 and TRBJ1-4, with unresolved D. V was trimmed by 4 bases and J by 7 bases, leaving 10 bases between them. The CDR3 loop spans 13 amino acids. Germline V gives CDR1 SNHLY, CDR2 FYNNEI. The CDR3 loop reads CASSAPPGEKLFF. DNA for the CDR3: TGTGCCAGCAGTGCGCCCCCTGGTGAAAAACTGTTTTTT.

This clone has ten or more counts. The rearrangement links TRBV12-3 or TRBV12-4 to TRBJ2-7; 10 bases are a match to TRBD2. The V and J ends lost 2 bases and 0 bases, in that order; junction bases with no gene match: 7. This CDR3 region has 17 residues. DNA for the CDR3: TGTGCCAGCAGTTTATCTAGCGGGGGATGGTACTCCTACGAGCAGTACTTC. Encoded protein: CASSLSSGGWYSYEQYF.

This clone was seen at least ten times. V usage is TRBV7-2 and J usage is TRBJ2-2; no definite D call. Germline V gene data show CDR1 as SGHTA and CDR2 as FQGNSA. This CDR3 comprises 16 residues. V was clipped by 3 bases and J by 2 bases, with 13 bases between them. The CDR3 is CASSFGPAGNTGELFF. DNA for the CDR3: TGTGCCAGCAGCTTTGGACCGGCAGGCAACACCGGGGAGCTGTTTTTT. Complete variable domain (other parts from reference TRBV7-2 and TRBJ2-2): GAGVSQSPSNKVTEKGKDVELRCDPISGHTALYWYRQSLGQGLEFLIYFQGNSAPDKSGLPSDRFSAERTGGSVSTLTIQRTQQEDSAVYLCASSFGPAGNTGELFFGEGSRLTVL.

This clone was observed at least ten times. This chain uses TRBV4-1 with TRBJ1-2; possible D gene TRBD1, 5 bases. The germline V and J ends were trimmed by 1 base and 4 bases, with 13 bases remaining between them. The germline gives CDR1 MGHRA, CDR2 YSYEKL. This CDR3 spans 15 amino acids. For the CDR3, the DNA is TGCGCCAGCAGCCAAGTGGGGGGGGATACCTATGGCTACACCTTC. Protein: CASSQVGGDTYGYTF.

This clone came up many times. The chain recombines TRBV12-3 or TRBV12-4 with TRBJ1-2, with 8 nucleotides matching TRBD1. This CDR3 region has 17 residues. V shed 5 bases, J shed 0 bases, and the junction held 11 bases outside the gene matches. As DNA, the CDR3 is TGTGCCAGCAGTCCCTCTCGGACAGGGCCCCCTAACTATGGCTACACCTTC. It yields the protein CASSPSRTGPPNYGYTF.

Points on this clone: A much larger clonotype is one base distant, so this may be a read error. J is TRBJ2-3 and V is TRBV9; possibly TRBD1 or TRBD2 for D (5 bases each). Germline CDR1 is SGDLS and CDR2 is YYNGEE. The CDR3 totals 17 residues. The CDR3 DNA is TGTGCCAGCATCGTAGATCCGAGGGGCGAGGGCACAGATACGCAGTATTTT. Translation gives CASIVDPRGEGTDTQYF.

In the case of this clone: A read error may explain this, as a much larger clone is one base away. Additional DNA sequences in this sample encode the identical CDR3. The chain couples TRBV11-2 to TRBJ2-3, with a weak D call TRBD2 (7 bases). Between the trimmed V and J ends, which lost 0 bases and 1 base, there was a span of 17 bases. The germline CDR1 and CDR2 sequences are SGHAT and FQNNGV. The CDR3 is 18 residues long. CDR3 region: CASSLDYGGGAGTDTQYF. CDR3 DNA sequence: TGTGCCAGCAGCTTAGATTATGGAGGGGGGGCGGGCACAGATACGCAGTATTTT.